This T cell receptor (beta chain) was captured by sequencing in a study of T-cell memory formation after mild COVID-19. Findings and caveats of the study: Contracting clones, day 15 to 85, had balanced CD4/CD8, and later expanders favored CD4+.

5'RACE, which relied on constant-segment primers, yielded TCR alpha and TCR beta cDNA libraries carrying sample barcodes and UMIs. A single record per CDR3 protein comes from TCRdb applying MiXCR to the 5' RACE reads. The table has some 340,000 distinct CDR3 sequences, approximately 12% seen once; the top ten hold around a fifth. Points on this clonotype: Its antigen remains unknown.

Germline CDR1 MGHDK, CDR2 SYGVNS. V lost 2 bases and J lost 4, with 11 bases in between. This CDR3 region has 14 residues. The receptor was derived from a man aged 18 to 29 who had mild COVID-19 (a few samples of this study predate the infection). Cell type and time point are not known. This chain joins TRBV25-1 and TRBJ1-1, with D uncertain. Material for sequencing was PBMCs or a T cell subset sorted from them (not recorded which). The chain's CDR3 is CASSEGRSGTEAFF. CDR3 bases: TGTGCCAGCAGTGAAGGTAGGTCCGGCACTGAAGCTTTCTTT.